This T cell receptor (delta chain) was identified in a study of human gamma delta and Vdelta1 T cells. The CDR3 is 20 amino acids. CDR1 and CDR2 from the germline V gene are TSWWSYY and QGS. V shed 4 bases, J shed 10 bases, and the junction held 27 bases outside the gene matches. TCRdb re-called clones from the PCR reads using CATT. The profile shows 1,100 to 1,500 delta-chain clones, about 38% of them singletons. This clone is large in the sample. The same CDR3 is also encoded by other DNA sequences in this sample. This sequence was found in a human donor in good health. Sample: Vdelta1 gamma-delta T cells from blood. The rearrangement links TRDV1 to TRDJ1, with 10 bases aligning to TRDD3. Written as DNA, the CDR3 is TGTGCTCTTGGGGCCTCCGGAGGATTCCTACGTATCAGGGGGATACGTACACTCATCTTT. Its translation: CALGASGGFLRIRGIRTLIF.